A single T cell receptor beta chain is shown here with its context. Its antigen is not known. In germline, CDR1 is SGHVS, CDR2 FQNEAQ. V trimming: 5 bases; J trimming: 3 bases; junction bases outside the gene matches: 5. This CDR3 has 15 amino acids. This record comes from a study of T cell responses to AZD1222 COVID-19 vaccine. Regarding the study as a whole: Repertoires were sampled only after the peak T cell response. Vaccine-related CD4 TCRs covered spike, predominating at 160-218 and 743-854. The donor group comprised mostly white British people and more females; the analysis possibly underestimated clonal diversity.

The repertoire was sequenced with immunoSEQ multiplex PCR; TCRdb's copy has only in-frame clones and lacks some. The data hold under 300,000 clones, with approximately 93% observed a single time. V gene TRBV7-8 combines with J gene TRBJ2-2; 8 positions match TRBD1. The clonotype originates from an adult in good health. Sequenced here: peripheral blood, sampled on day 0 of AZD1222 vaccination. In nucleotides, the CDR3 is TGTGCCAGCAGCATACCGGGACAGGACACCGGGGAGCTGTTTTTT. Translation: CASSIPGQDTGELFF.